The present T cell receptor (beta chain) was sequenced within a study of radiation and T cells in renal cell carcinoma. Findings and limits, study-wide: Top tumor clonotypes rose in blood 2 weeks post-radiation, then contracted.

This clone came up a few times. What it binds is unknown. Documented time point: baseline pretreatment blood. Treatment given: 15 Gy SBRT to primary tumor, nephrectomy 4 weeks later. Sequencing used immunoSEQ multiplex PCR; TCRdb keeps in-frame clones, though not all of them. The sample shows 150,000 or so clones, about nine tenths of them seen only once. The V and J ends lost 0 bases and 1 base respectively, with 13 bases between them. Germline V gives CDR1 LGHNT, CDR2 FRNRAP. The CDR3 totals 16 residues. Sequenced here: blood, sampled from a patient whose treatment included radiotherapy and nephrectomy. The sequence came from an older woman with renal cell carcinoma. This sequence joins TRBV12-5 and TRBJ2-7, with D tentatively TRBD1 (6 bases). DNA of the CDR3: TGTGCTAGTGGTTTGGTACAACAGGGTTTTTCCTACGAGCAGTACTTC. It encodes CASGLVQQGFSYEQYF.